The present T cell receptor beta chain was sequenced within a study of blood T cell repertoires in COVID-19. Study information: T cells, B-cell-depleted T cells, or PBMCs provided the cDNA or gDNA that served as material.

Authors' methods: Using reference gene primer amplification, nucleated cell counts were estimated. Assay: immunoSEQ multiplex PCR; the TCRdb copy retains only in-frame clones and omits some. That table gives V, J and clone size, and the DNA gave D and trimming. The sample has fewer than 300,000 clones; roughly 86% are singletons. CDR1 is MGHRA, CDR2 YSYEKL, per germline. J lost 7 bases, V lost 0 bases, and 8 bases had no gene match. This CDR3 spans 15 amino acids. The receptor's source is a man aged 18 to 35 with active or convalescent COVID-19. The chain joins TRBV4-1 to TRBJ2-7; 8 bases align to TRBD1. Specimen: peripheral blood. In DNA form, the CDR3 reads TGCGCCAGCAGCCAAGAAGCCGGGACAGGTCTTGAGCAGTACTTC. This sequence encodes CASSQEAGTGLEQYF.